This note documents a single T cell receptor (beta chain) sequence. Its antigen is unknown. Deep-level assay runs were performed. The authors distributed each subset's genomic DNA evenly over several immunoSEQ plates. Clones were sequenced by immunoSEQ multiplex PCR, and TCRdb holds only the in-frame ones, with some missing. The profile covers roughly 2.6 million clones, with around 90% appearing a single time and roughly 0.14% taken by the ten largest. Germline assignment: CDR1 SGHTS and CDR2 YDEGEE. V lost 0 bases and J 7 bases, leaving 8 bases between the germline ends. CDR3 length: 13 amino acids. These data belong to a study of shared clonotypes between healthy human individuals. Across the study: CD8 memory received one plate per donor, CD8 naive two, CD4 memory three and CD4 naive three. Findings and caveats of the study: Several donors showed sharing of around 5.3% of naive CD4 clonotypes.

Material for sequencing was naive CD4+ T cells sorted from blood. Sample subset: CD45RA+ positively selected. The source of this sequence is a man between 18 and 35 years old in good health. This sequence joins TRBV5-8 and TRBJ1-5; D is uncertain. The CDR3, as DNA: TGTGCCAGCAGCTTGGGTGTGGGACAGCCCCAGCATTTT. As protein: CASSLGVGQPQHF. Full variable domain (remainder filled in from reference TRBV5-8 and TRBJ1-5): EAGVTQSPTHLIKTRGQQATLRCSPISGHTSVYWYQQALGLGLQFLLWYDEGEERNRGNFPPRFSGRQFPNYSSELNVNALELEDSALYLCASSLGVGQPQHFGDGTRLSIL.